This is a list of T cell receptor beta chains from one sample in a study of spatial heterogeneity in lung cancer. TCRdb ran MiXCR on the 5' RACE reads and lists one entry per CDR3 protein. This sample has around 63,000 distinct CDR3 sequences, with roughly 5.9% found just once. Sequencing used PBMCs, obtained at surgery. Receptors were obtained from a female donor with early-stage non-small cell lung cancer. Each CDR3 is given with its conserved first and last residue. A D gene is named only where the DNA matches it firmly. Clone size is given for some rows only: seen once, a few or many times, or a class if the clone is expanded.

J: TRBJ2-2
size: few
V: TRBV9
D: TRBD1
CDR3: CASSGTGRTGELFF
DNA: TGTGCCAGCAGCGGGACAGGGCGCACCGGGGAGCTGTTTTTT

J: TRBJ2-1
size: few
V: TRBV6-1
D: NA
CDR3: CASSEAVYNEQFF
DNA: TGTGCCAGCAGTGAAGCGGTATACAATGAGCAGTTCTTC

J: TRBJ2-5
size: many
V: TRBV6-5
D: TRBD1
CDR3: CASSRDREETQYF
DNA: TGTGCCAGCAGTCGTGACAGGGAAGAGACCCAGTACTTC

J: TRBJ1-5
size: NA
V: TRBV19
D: TRBD1
CDR3: CASSIQGGSNQPQHF
DNA: TGTGCCAGTAGTATACAGGGGGGTTCAAATCAGCCCCAGCATTTT

J: TRBJ2-1
size: few
V: TRBV5-1
D: NA
CDR3: CASSLDPGSNEQFF
DNA: TGCGCCAGCAGCTTGGATCCAGGGTCGAATGAGCAGTTCTTC

J: TRBJ2-5
size: many
V: TRBV28
D: NA
CDR3: CASSTLRTQYF
DNA: TGTGCCAGCAGTACCTTAAGGACCCAGTACTTC

J: TRBJ1-2
size: NA
V: TRBV20-1
D: TRBD1
CDR3: CSARDRDYYGYTF
DNA: TGCAGTGCTAGGGACAGGGATTACTATGGCTACACCTTC

J: TRBJ1-1
size: few
V: TRBV30
D: NA
CDR3: CAWSPVRPETFF
DNA: TGTGCCTGGAGCCCGGTTAGACCTGAAACTTTCTTT

J: TRBJ2-1
size: many
V: TRBV12-3/TRBV12-4
D: NA
CDR3: CASSNQGPHEFF
DNA: TGTGCCAGCAGTAACCAAGGCCCCCACGAGTTCTTC

J: TRBJ1-5
size: NA
V: TRBV7-9
D: TRBD1
CDR3: CASSFSQGDLQPQHF
DNA: TGTGCCAGCAGCTTCAGCCAGGGGGACCTTCAGCCCCAGCATTTT

J: TRBJ2-5
size: many
V: TRBV6-1
D: TRBD2
CDR3: CASSGGGQVETQYF
DNA: TGTGCCAGCAGCGGCGGGGGGCAGGTCGAGACCCAGTACTTC

J: TRBJ2-6
size: many
V: TRBV7-9
D: NA
CDR3: CASSLGRYAANVLTF
DNA: TGTGCCAGCAGCTTAGGCCGTTACGCGGCCAACGTCCTGACTTTC

J: TRBJ1-5
size: many
V: TRBV5-1
D: NA
CDR3: CASSLDRDQPQHF
DNA: TGCGCCAGCAGCTTGGACCGCGATCAGCCCCAGCATTTT

J: TRBJ2-2
size: many
V: TRBV3-1
D: NA
CDR3: CATQPRQVQDGELFF
DNA: TGTGCCACCCAACCAAGACAGGTTCAAGACGGGGAGCTGTTTTTT

J: TRBJ2-7
size: many
V: TRBV5-1
D: TRBD2
CDR3: CASSLRVAGDDEQYF
DNA: TGCGCCAGCAGCTTGCGGGTAGCGGGAGACGACGAGCAGTACTTC

J: TRBJ2-7
size: NA
V: TRBV20-1
D: TRBD2
CDR3: CSAHSGSMITYEQYF
DNA: TGCAGTGCGCATAGCGGGAGTATGATTACCTACGAGCAGTACTTC

J: TRBJ1-2
size: NA
V: TRBV9
D: NA
CDR3: CASSVASGGGGYTF
DNA: TGTGCCAGCAGCGTAGCATCCGGGGGCGGAGGCTACACCTTC

J: TRBJ1-2
size: few
V: TRBV11-1
D: TRBD1
CDR3: CASSSRDSNYGYTF
DNA: TGTGCCAGCAGCTCTCGGGACAGCAATTATGGCTACACCTTC

J: TRBJ2-6
size: many
V: TRBV12-3/TRBV12-4
D: NA
CDR3: CASRVDRSGANVLTF
DNA: TGTGCCAGCAGGGTGGATCGCTCTGGGGCCAACGTCCTGACTTTC

J: TRBJ1-5
size: few
V: TRBV5-6
D: NA
CDR3: CASSSGLSNQPQHF
DNA: TGTGCCAGCAGCTCGGGACTTAGCAATCAGCCCCAGCATTTT

J: TRBJ2-1
size: many
V: TRBV28
D: NA
CDR3: CASSPPGGLNNEQFF
DNA: TGTGCCAGCAGTCCGCCCGGGGGCTTGAACAATGAGCAGTTCTTC

J: TRBJ1-1
size: few
V: TRBV5-1
D: NA
CDR3: CASSRSGLNTEAFF
DNA: TGCGCCAGCAGCAGATCGGGACTGAACACTGAAGCTTTCTTT

J: TRBJ1-6
size: many
V: TRBV25-1
D: NA
CDR3: CASSPPGRDDSPLHF
DNA: TGTGCCAGCAGTCCCCCCGGGAGGGATGATTCACCCCTCCACTTT

J: TRBJ1-6
size: many
V: TRBV6-5
D: NA
CDR3: CASVGPTYNSPLHF
DNA: TGTGCCAGTGTGGGACCGACCTATAATTCACCCCTCCACTTT

J: TRBJ2-3
size: many
V: TRBV6-1
D: NA
CDR3: CASSEDRTSTDTQYF
DNA: TGTGCCAGCAGTGAAGACCGCACTAGCACAGATACGCAGTATTTT

J: TRBJ1-4
size: many
V: TRBV25-1
D: NA
CDR3: CASSVGGLNEKLFF
DNA: TGTGCCAGCAGTGTAGGGGGTCTTAATGAAAAACTGTTTTTT

J: TRBJ1-1
size: many
V: TRBV5-1
D: NA
CDR3: CASSPVGGTEAFF
DNA: TGCGCCAGCAGCCCGGTCGGGGGTACTGAAGCTTTCTTT

J: TRBJ2-1
size: many
V: TRBV9
D: TRBD2
CDR3: CASSVELAGAFYNEQFF
DNA: TGTGCCAGCAGCGTGGAACTAGCGGGGGCCTTCTACAATGAGCAGTTCTTC

J: TRBJ2-5
size: few
V: TRBV20-1
D: NA
CDR3: CSAREGRAQETQYF
DNA: TGCAGTGCTAGAGAGGGGCGTGCGCAAGAGACCCAGTACTTC

J: TRBJ1-2
size: many
V: TRBV7-9
D: NA
CDR3: CASSRDGNYGYTF
DNA: TGTGCCAGCAGCCGGGACGGTAACTATGGCTACACCTTC

J: TRBJ1-4
size: many
V: TRBV29-1
D: TRBD1
CDR3: CSVGQVENEKLFF
DNA: TGCAGCGTAGGACAGGTCGAAAATGAAAAACTGTTTTTT

J: TRBJ1-3
size: many
V: TRBV20-1
D: NA
CDR3: CSAPGPISGNTIYF
DNA: TGCAGTGCTCCGGGACCTATCTCTGGAAACACCATATATTTT

J: TRBJ1-3
size: NA
V: TRBV5-1
D: TRBD1
CDR3: CASSLEGQGRTGNTIYF
DNA: TGCGCCAGCAGCTTGGAGGGACAGGGCCGAACTGGAAACACCATATATTTT

J: TRBJ2-1
size: many
V: TRBV6-5
D: TRBD2
CDR3: CASSLTLAGAYNEQFF
DNA: TGTGCCAGCAGCCTTACTCTAGCGGGGGCCTACAATGAGCAGTTCTTC

J: TRBJ2-1
size: many
V: TRBV6-5
D: TRBD2
CDR3: CASSRTSGTPYNEQFF
DNA: TGTGCCAGCAGTCGGACTAGCGGGACCCCCTACAATGAGCAGTTCTTC

J: TRBJ2-5
size: many
V: TRBV10-1
D: TRBD1
CDR3: CASSESGQKETQYF
DNA: TGCGCCAGCAGTGAGTCGGGACAGAAAGAGACCCAGTACTTC

J: TRBJ1-5
size: few
V: TRBV29-1
D: TRBD1
CDR3: CSVLVSGGFQPQHF
DNA: TGCAGCGTCCTTGTCTCAGGGGGATTTCAGCCCCAGCATTTT

J: TRBJ2-5
size: many
V: TRBV11-2
D: TRBD2
CDR3: CASSRAGLTKETQYF
DNA: TGTGCCAGCAGTCGTGCGGGACTAACTAAAGAGACCCAGTACTTC

J: TRBJ2-1
size: many
V: TRBV27
D: TRBD2
CDR3: CASSLAGVSYNEQFF
DNA: TGTGCCAGCAGTTTAGCGGGAGTCTCCTACAATGAGCAGTTCTTC

J: TRBJ2-3
size: many
V: TRBV29-1
D: NA
CDR3: CSVVTSSTDTQYF
DNA: TGCAGCGTTGTCACCTCTAGCACAGATACGCAGTATTTT

J: TRBJ2-5
size: NA
V: TRBV19
D: NA
CDR3: CASSPTDRGETQYF
DNA: TGTGCCAGTAGTCCGACCGACAGAGGAGAGACCCAGTACTTC

J: TRBJ1-1
size: many
V: TRBV12-3/TRBV12-4
D: NA
CDR3: CASTTMGGVGAEAFF
DNA: TGTGCCAGCACCACAATGGGGGGAGTTGGAGCTGAAGCTTTCTTT

J: TRBJ2-2
size: few
V: TRBV20-1
D: NA
CDR3: CSVDHQGNRELFF
DNA: TGCAGTGTGGACCACCAGGGTAACCGGGAGCTGTTTTTT

J: TRBJ2-3
size: many
V: TRBV12-3/TRBV12-4
D: NA
CDR3: CASSLQDTQYF
DNA: TGTGCCAGCAGTTTACAAGATACGCAGTATTTT

J: TRBJ2-5
size: NA
V: TRBV7-8
D: TRBD1
CDR3: CASSLGNRDRKETQYF
DNA: TGTGCCAGCAGCTTAGGGAATAGGGACAGAAAAGAGACCCAGTACTTC

J: TRBJ1-1
size: many
V: TRBV12-3/TRBV12-4
D: NA
CDR3: CASRTLQISF
DNA: TGTGCCAGCAGGACCCTCCAGATTAGCTTT

J: TRBJ1-2
size: many
V: TRBV25-1
D: NA
CDR3: CASSEGGGTFYGYTF
DNA: TGTGCCAGCAGTGAAGGAGGGGGGACTTTCTATGGCTACACCTTC

J: TRBJ2-2
size: few
V: TRBV20-1
D: TRBD1
CDR3: CSALQGQGGSGELFF
DNA: TGCAGTGCCCTGCAAGGACAGGGTGGTTCCGGGGAGCTGTTTTTT

J: TRBJ2-1
size: few
V: TRBV12-3/TRBV12-4
D: NA
CDR3: CASSTPLRNNEQFF
DNA: TGTGCCAGCAGTACACCACTGAGAAACAATGAGCAGTTCTTC

J: TRBJ2-7
size: many
V: TRBV20-1
D: NA
CDR3: CSARRDPIYEQYF
DNA: TGCAGTGCTAGGAGGGACCCTATTTACGAGCAGTACTTC

J: TRBJ2-5
size: many
V: TRBV20-1
D: NA
CDR3: CSAQGQETQYF
DNA: TGCAGTGCTCAGGGGCAGGAGACCCAGTACTTC

J: TRBJ2-2
size: NA
V: TRBV11-2
D: NA
CDR3: CASSRTLGVLGELFF
DNA: TGTGCCAGCAGCCGGACGCTGGGCGTCTTGGGGGAGCTGTTTTTT

J: TRBJ1-5
size: many
V: TRBV20-1
D: NA
CDR3: CSARMGEQPQHF
DNA: TGCAGTGCTAGAATGGGGGAACAGCCCCAGCATTTT

J: TRBJ2-3
size: many
V: TRBV28
D: TRBD1
CDR3: CASSSPGGESTDTQYF
DNA: TGTGCCAGCAGTTCTCCAGGGGGCGAGAGCACAGATACGCAGTATTTT

J: TRBJ1-4
size: few
V: TRBV20-1
D: NA
CDR3: CSAEEGAGEKLFF
DNA: TGCAGTGCCGAAGAGGGTGCTGGAGAAAAACTGTTTTTT

J: TRBJ2-1
size: many
V: TRBV5-1
D: NA
CDR3: CASSSYSSYNEQFF
DNA: TGCGCCAGCAGTTCATACAGCTCCTACAATGAGCAGTTCTTC